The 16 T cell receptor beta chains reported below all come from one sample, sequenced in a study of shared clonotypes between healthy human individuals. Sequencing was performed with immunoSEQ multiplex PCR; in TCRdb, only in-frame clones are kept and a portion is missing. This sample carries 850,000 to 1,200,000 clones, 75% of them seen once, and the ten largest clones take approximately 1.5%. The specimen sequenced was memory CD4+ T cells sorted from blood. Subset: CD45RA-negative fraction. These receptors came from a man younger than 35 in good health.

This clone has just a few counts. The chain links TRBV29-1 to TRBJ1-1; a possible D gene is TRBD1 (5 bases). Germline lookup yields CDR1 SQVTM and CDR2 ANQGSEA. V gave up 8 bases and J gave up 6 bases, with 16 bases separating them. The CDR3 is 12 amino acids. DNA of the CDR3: TGCAGCTCTAGGGGATCTGGCCCTGAAGCTTTCTTT. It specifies CSSRGSGPEAFF.

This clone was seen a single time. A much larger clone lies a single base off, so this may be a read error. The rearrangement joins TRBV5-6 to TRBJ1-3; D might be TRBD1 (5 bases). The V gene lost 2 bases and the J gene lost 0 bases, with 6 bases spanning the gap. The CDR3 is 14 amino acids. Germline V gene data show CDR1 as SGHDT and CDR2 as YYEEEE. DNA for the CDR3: TGTGCCAGCAGCTTAGGGACCTCTGGAAACACCATATATTTT. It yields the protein CASSLGTSGNTIYF.

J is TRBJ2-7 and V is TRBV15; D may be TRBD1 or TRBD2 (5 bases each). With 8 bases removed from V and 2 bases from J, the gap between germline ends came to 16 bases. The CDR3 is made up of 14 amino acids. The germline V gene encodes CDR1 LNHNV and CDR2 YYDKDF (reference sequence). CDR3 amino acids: CATARDQTTYEQYF. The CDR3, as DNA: TGTGCCACCGCCCGGGACCAAACAACCTACGAGCAGTACTTC. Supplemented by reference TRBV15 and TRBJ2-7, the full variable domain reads DAMVIQNPRYQVTQFGKPVTLSCSQTLNHNVMYWYQQKSSQAPKLLFHYYDKDFNNEADTPDNFQSRRPNTSFCFLDIRSPGLGDTAMYLCATARDQTTYEQYFGPGTRLTVT.

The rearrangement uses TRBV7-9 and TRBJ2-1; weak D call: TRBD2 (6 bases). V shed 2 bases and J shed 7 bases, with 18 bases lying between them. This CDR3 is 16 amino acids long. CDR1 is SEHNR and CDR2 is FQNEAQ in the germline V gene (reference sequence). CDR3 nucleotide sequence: TGTGCCAGCAGCTTAACATATGTCGATGGGGGGAATGAGCAGTTCTTC. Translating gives CASSLTYVDGGNEQFF.

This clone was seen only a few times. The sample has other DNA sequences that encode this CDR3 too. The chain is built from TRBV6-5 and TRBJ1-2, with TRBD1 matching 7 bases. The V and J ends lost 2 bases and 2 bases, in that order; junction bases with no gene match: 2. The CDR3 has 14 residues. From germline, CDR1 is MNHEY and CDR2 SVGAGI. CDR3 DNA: TGTGCCAGCAGTTACCTGACAGGGAACTATGGCTACACCTTC. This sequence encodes CASSYLTGNYGYTF.

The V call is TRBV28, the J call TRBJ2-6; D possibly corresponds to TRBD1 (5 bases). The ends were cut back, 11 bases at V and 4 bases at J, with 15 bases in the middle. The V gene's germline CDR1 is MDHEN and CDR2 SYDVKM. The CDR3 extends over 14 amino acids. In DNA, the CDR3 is TGTGCCTCTAGTCCAGGGTACGGGGCCAACGTCCTGACTTTC. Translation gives CASSPGYGANVLTF.

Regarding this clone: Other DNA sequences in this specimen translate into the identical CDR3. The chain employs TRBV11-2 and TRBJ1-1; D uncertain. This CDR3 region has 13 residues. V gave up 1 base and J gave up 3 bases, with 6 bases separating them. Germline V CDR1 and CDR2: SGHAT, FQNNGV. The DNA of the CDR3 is TGTGCCAGCAGCTTAGTTCCGGACACTGAAGCTTTCTTT. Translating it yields CASSLVPDTEAFF.

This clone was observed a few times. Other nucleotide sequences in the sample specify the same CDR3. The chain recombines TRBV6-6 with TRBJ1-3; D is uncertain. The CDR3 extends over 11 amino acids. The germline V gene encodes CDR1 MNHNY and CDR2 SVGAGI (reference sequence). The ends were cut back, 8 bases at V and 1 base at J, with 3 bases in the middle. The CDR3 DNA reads TGTGCCAGCCAGTCTGGAAACACCATATATTTT. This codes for CASQSGNTIYF.

CDR3: CASSLYGGEQYF. CDR3 DNA: TGTGCCAGCAGTTTATATGGTGGCGAGCAGTACTTC. The rearrangement uses TRBV27 and TRBJ2-7; D is unresolved. Per germline, CDR1 MNHEY and CDR2 SMNVEV (reference sequence). The CDR3 has 12 residues. V gave up 1 base and J gave up 6 bases, with 7 bases separating them.

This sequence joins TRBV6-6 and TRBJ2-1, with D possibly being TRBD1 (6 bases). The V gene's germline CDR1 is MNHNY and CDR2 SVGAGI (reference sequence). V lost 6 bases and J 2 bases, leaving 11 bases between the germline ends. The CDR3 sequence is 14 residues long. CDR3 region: CASSFKGAYNEQFF. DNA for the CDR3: TGTGCCAGCAGCTTCAAGGGGGCCTACAATGAGCAGTTCTTC.

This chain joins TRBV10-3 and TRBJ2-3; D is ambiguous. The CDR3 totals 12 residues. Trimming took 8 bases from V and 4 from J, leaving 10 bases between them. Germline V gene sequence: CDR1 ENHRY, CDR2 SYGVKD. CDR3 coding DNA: TGTGCCATCCGGGTAGATCCAGATACGCAGTATTTT. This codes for CAIRVDPDTQYF.

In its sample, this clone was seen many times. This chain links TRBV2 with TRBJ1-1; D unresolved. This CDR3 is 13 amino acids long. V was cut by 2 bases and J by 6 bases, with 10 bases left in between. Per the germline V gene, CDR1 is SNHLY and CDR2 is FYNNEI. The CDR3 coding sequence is TGTGCCAGCAGTGAAAGTACCAACCCTGAAGCTTTCTTT. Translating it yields CASSESTNPEAFF. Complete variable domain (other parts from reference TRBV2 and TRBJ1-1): EPEVTQTPSHQVTQMGQEVILRCVPISNHLYFYWYRQILGQKVEFLVSFYNNEISEKSEIFDDQFSVERPDGSNFTLKIRSTKLEDSAMYFCASSESTNPEAFFGQGTRLTVV.

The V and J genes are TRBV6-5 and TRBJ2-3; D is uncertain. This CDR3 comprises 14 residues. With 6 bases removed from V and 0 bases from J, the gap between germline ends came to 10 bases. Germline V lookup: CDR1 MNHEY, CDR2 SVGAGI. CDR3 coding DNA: TGTGCCAGCAGGAACGCTGCTAGCACAGATACGCAGTATTTT. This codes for CASRNAASTDTQYF.

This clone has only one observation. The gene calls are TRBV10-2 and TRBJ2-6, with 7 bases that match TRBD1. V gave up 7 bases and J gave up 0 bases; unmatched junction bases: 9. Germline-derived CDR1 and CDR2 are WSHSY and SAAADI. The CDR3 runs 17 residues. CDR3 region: CASIIGTASSGANVLTF. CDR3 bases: TGCGCCAGCATTATAGGGACAGCAAGCTCTGGGGCCAACGTCCTGACTTTC.

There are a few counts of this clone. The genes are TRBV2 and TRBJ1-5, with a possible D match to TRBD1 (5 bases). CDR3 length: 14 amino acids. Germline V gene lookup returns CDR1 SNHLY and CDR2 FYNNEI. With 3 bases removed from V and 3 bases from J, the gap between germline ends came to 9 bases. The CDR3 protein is CASSDQGLNQPQHF. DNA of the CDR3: TGTGCCAGCAGTGACCAGGGTCTCAATCAGCCCCAGCATTTT.

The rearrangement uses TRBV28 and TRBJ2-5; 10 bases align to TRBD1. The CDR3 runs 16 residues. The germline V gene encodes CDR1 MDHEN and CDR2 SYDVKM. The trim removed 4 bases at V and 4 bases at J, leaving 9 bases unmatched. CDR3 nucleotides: TGTGCCAGCAGTTCCCCCGGGACAGGGGAACGAGAGACCCAGTACTTC. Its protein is CASSSPGTGERETQYF.